The sequence of this T cell receptor (beta chain) was determined in a study of T cell changes during pregnancy in multiple sclerosis (dated by TCRdb to between 2019 and 2020). Background for the entire study: Changes in the T cell repertoire over the course of pregnancy were examined in this study in women with multiple sclerosis.

Regarding this clone: What antigen it recognizes has not been identified. No per-base quality is available; no much larger clone lies one base away.

Receptor libraries were prepared by the immunoSEQ multiplex PCR assay. Imported from immuneACCESS, the table was reduced by TCRdb to in-frame sequences with V and J called. These copies leave out some clones; in studies compared against another copy, an unresolved V gene accounts for under half, and the cause of the remainder is not known. Counted in this sample were under 55,000 clones; approximately 94% of them appeared once. Around 0.34% of the sample goes to the ten largest clones. This TCR was recovered from a female donor with multiple sclerosis, enrolled in a pregnancy study. Material: CD4+ T cells from peripheral blood mononuclear cells, obtained in the third trimester of pregnancy.

The DNA sequence reads TGCAGCGGGCTGAACACTGAAGCTTTCTTT. Its protein product is CSGLNTEAFF. The chain links TRBV29-1 with TRBJ1-1, with no reliable assignment of the D segment. Trimming at the junction amounts to 7 bases on V and 0 bases on J, and the germline ends lie 3 bases apart. Measured from the cysteine to the phenylalanine, the CDR3 is 10 residues long. The read is trimmed to its CDR3 DNA, 30 bases read in frame from base 1. Looking up the germline V gene yields CDR1 SQVTM and CDR2 ANQGSEA. This CDR3, with the reference TRBV29-1 and TRBJ1-1 proteins standing in past its ends, gives the full variable domain SAVISQKPSRDICQRGTSLTIQCQVDSQVTMMFWYRQQPGQSLTLIATANQGSEATYESGFVIDKFPISRPNLTFSTLTVSNMSPEDSSIYLCSGLNTEAFFGQGTRLTVV.